This T cell receptor beta chain was captured by sequencing in a study of cytomegalovirus exposure and HLA in healthy donors. Study results and caveats: For cytomegalovirus status, the classifier reportedly gave diagnoses with high specificity and sensitivity. A later analysis showed HLA-associated TCR beta chains outstripping equally common others in clonal expansion. Most likely, a cluster of highly shared sequence variants arose as a sequencing artifact. Information on immune exposure was restricted to one variable (CMV serostatus).

Both 60 Vbeta primers and 13 Jbeta primers went into the PCR. The table came from immunoSEQ multiplex PCR; TCRdb's copy has only in-frame clones and leaves some out. The table lists about 96,000 clones. A remark on this clone: No antigen is known for it.

Looked up from germline, CDR1 is SEHNR and CDR2 is FQNEAQ (reference sequence). V gave up 3 bases and J gave up 0 bases, with 18 bases separating them. CDR3 length: 18 amino acids. The TCR was taken from a woman in her thirties in good health and CMV-seronegative. The J gene is TRBJ2-1, the V gene TRBV7-9, with D perhaps matching TRBD2 (6 bases). Specimen: PBMCs. In DNA form, the CDR3 reads TGTGCCAGCAGCTTGTGGCTAGCGAACATCCTCTCCTACAATGAGCAGTTCTTC. Translation: CASSLWLANILSYNEQFF. The full variable domain, with the rest looked up from reference TRBV7-9 and TRBJ2-1, is DTGVSQNPRHKITKRGQNVTFRCDPISEHNRLYWYRQTLGQGPEFLTYFQNEAQLEKSRLLSDRFSAERPKGSFSTLEIQRTEQGDSAMYLCASSLWLANILSYNEQFFGPGTRLTVL.